This T cell receptor beta chain was profiled in a study of a mutant IDH1 vaccine in newly diagnosed glioma. Looking at the study overall: Treated individuals were about 60% male and roughly 40% female, averaging about 37 years of age. Previous care, which was radiotherapy, temozolomide, or both, most often involved both.

Repertoires were generated with immunoSEQ multiplex PCR, while TCRdb's copy carries only in-frame clones and drops some. The sample lists 35,000 to 45,000 clones, roughly 80% occurring once. CDR3 length: 14 amino acids. J lost 5 bases, V lost 4 bases, and 4 bases had no gene match. In germline, CDR1 is SGHKS, CDR2 YYEKEE (reference sequence). Note on this clone: Its target is not known.

As for time point: week 11, during vaccination. Vaccination used 300 ug of mutant IDH1 20-mer peptide per dose, with topical imiquimod. Here the sequenced sample was peripheral blood mononuclear cells (PBMCs), taken from a glioma patient whose treatment included an IDH1 peptide vaccine. The sequence was collected from a woman between 25 and 40 years old with glioma. Some clones in this sample may be carry-over from other donors' samples. The genes are TRBV5-5 and TRBJ1-5; TRBD1 aligns across 9 bases. CDR3 nucleotides: TGTGCCAGCAGCGAGGACAGGGGAGATCAGCCCCAGCATTTT. Its protein product is CASSEDRGDQPQHF. The whole variable domain, filled in from reference TRBV5-5 and TRBJ1-5, reads DAGVTQSPTHLIKTRGQQVTLRCSPISGHKSVSWYQQVLGQGPQFIFQYYEKEERGRGNFPDRFSARQFPNYSSELNVNALLLGDSALYLCASSEDRGDQPQHFGDGTRLSIL.